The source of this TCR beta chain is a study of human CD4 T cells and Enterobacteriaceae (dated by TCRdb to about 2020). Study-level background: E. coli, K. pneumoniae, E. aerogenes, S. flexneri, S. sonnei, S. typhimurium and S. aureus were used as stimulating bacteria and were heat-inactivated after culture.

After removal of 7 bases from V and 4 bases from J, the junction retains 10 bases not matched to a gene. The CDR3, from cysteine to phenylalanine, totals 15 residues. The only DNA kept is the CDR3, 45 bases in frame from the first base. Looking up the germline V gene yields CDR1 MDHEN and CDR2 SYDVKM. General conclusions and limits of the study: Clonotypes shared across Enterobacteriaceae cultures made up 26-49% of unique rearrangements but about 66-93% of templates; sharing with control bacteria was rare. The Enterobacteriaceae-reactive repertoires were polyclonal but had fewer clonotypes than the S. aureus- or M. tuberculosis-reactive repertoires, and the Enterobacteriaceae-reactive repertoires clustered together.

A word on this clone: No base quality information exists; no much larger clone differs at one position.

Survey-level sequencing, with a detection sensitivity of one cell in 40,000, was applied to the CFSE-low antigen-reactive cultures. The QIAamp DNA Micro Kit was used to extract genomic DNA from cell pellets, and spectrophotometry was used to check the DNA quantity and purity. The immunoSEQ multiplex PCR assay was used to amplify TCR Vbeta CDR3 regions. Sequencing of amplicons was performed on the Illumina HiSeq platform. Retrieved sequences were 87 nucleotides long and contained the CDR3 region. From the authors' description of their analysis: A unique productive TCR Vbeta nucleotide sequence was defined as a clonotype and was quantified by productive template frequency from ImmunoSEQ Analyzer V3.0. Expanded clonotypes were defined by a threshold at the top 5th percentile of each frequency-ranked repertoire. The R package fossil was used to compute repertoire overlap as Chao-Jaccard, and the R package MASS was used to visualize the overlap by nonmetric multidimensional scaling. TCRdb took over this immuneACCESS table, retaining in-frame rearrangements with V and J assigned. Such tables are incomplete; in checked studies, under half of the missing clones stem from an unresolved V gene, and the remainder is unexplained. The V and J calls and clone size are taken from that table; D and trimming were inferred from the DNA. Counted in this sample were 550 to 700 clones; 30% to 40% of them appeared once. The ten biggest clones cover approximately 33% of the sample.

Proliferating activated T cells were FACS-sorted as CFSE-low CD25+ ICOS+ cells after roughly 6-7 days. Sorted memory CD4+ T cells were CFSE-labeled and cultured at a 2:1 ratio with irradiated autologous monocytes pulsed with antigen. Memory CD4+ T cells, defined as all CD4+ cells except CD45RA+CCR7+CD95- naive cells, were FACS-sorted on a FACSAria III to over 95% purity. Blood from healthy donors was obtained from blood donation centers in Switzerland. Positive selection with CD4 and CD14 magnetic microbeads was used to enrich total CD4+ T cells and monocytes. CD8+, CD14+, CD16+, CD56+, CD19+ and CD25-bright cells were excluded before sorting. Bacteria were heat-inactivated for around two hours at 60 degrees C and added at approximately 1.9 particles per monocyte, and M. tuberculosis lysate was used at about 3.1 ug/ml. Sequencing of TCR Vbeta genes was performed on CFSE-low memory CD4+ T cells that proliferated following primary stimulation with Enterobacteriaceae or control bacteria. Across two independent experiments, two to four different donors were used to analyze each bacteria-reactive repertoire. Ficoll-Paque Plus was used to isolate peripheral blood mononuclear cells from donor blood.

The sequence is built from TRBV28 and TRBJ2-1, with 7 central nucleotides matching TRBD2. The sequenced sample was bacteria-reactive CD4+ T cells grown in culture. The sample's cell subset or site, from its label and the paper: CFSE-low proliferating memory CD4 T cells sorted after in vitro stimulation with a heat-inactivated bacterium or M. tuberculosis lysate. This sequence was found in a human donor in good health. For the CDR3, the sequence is CASISGQGGYNEQFF. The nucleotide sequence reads TGTGCCAGCATTTCGGGGCAGGGAGGGTACAATGAGCAGTTCTTC.